Many counts were recorded for the clone carrying this T cell receptor (beta chain). This sample is drawn from a study of T cells in Graves' hyperthyroidism and ophthalmopathy. Amplified TCR beta CDR3 regions came from RNA transcripts. The TCR CDR3 first-round RT-PCR relied on the HTBI primer set. TCRdb re-derived calls from the multiplex PCR reads in MiXCR, one entry per CDR3 protein. This sample has nearly 600,000 distinct CDR3 sequences, with 14% found just once. The CDR3 length is 13 residues. Trimming cost V 5 bases and J 4 bases, with 10 bases left between them. CDR1 and CDR2 from the germline V gene are SGHVS and FQNEAQ.

The rearrangement links TRBV7-8 to TRBJ2-3, with no clear D. The sequence came from a woman between 18 and 29 years old with Graves' ophthalmopathy. The specimen sequenced was blood. CDR3 sequence: CASSALIADTQYF. The CDR3 DNA reads as TGTGCCAGCAGCGCCCTGATCGCAGATACGCAGTATTTT.